The TCR beta chain described here comes from a study of vaccination and CD4 T cells after COVID-19 (dated by TCRdb to between 2021 and 2024). As for the study more broadly: Convalescent patients had a positive SARS-CoV-2 result on nasal swab PCR, and of these patients, fewer than ten had mild disease and one had severe disease. In the convalescent cohort there were six males and four females, among whom were two Hispanic individuals, seven Caucasians, two Asians and one multiracial person. Each participant got two doses of either the Pfizer-BioNTech BNT162b2 vaccine (n=8) or the Moderna mRNA-1273 vaccine (n=2). Post-COVID blood samples from convalescent patients were collected a median of 101 days after diagnosis, with a range of roughly 35 to 180 days. The time from the second vaccine dose to post-vaccine blood sampling had a median of roughly 70 days and ranged from roughly 12 to 241 days. The cultures were stimulated with overlapping spike peptide pools from SARS-CoV-2 and from the common cold coronaviruses HCoV-NL63, HCoV-OC43 and HCoV-229E. As controls, cultures received a CEFX viral epitope pool (the positive control), an HIV-1 Nef peptide pool (the negative control), or no peptide at all. The spike-specific CD4+ TCR repertoire was compared before and after mRNA vaccination in approximately ten COVID-19 convalescent patients and a handful of infection-naive healthy vaccine recipients.

In the case of this clonotype: The specificity of this receptor is unknown. No base qualities exist here, and no much larger clone lies one base off it.

The paper's findings and limits, for the study overall: Of the vaccine-specific clones in convalescent patients, 304 of 307, or nearly all, reacted only to SARS-CoV-2 spike and did not cross-react with common cold coronaviruses. Among convalescent patients, a median 86.3% of the SARS-CoV-2-reactive clones seen after vaccination appeared only after vaccination, which suggests priming specific to the vaccine. An increase in the median number of SARS-CoV-2-reactive clonotypes from 21 after infection to 38 after vaccination was observed, but the change was not found to be significant. The study included relatively few convalescent patients and did not analyze early timepoints after natural infection.

Explained via the paper, the treatment or condition label denotes: approximately 9-day PBMC culture with coronavirus spike peptide pools or control peptides (ViraFEST assay). The ViraFEST assay, used in the study, expanded antigen-specific T cells with peptide pools and then identified the expanded clonotypes through TCR sequencing. The convalescent patients' positive SARS-CoV-2 PCR tests fell between March and December 2020, which was before the Alpha, Beta and Delta variants emerged in the United States. PBMCs were cultured at about 2 million per well in IMDM supplemented with roughly 5% human AB serum and 10 IU/ml IL-2, with about 10 ug/ml peptide pools added. On days 3 and 7, half of the culture medium was replaced with fresh IL-2-containing medium. After around 11 days of culture, CD4+ T cells were isolated by negative selection using the EasySep CD4+ T cell isolation kit. PBMCs were separated from whole blood using Ficoll-Paque Plus gradient centrifugation and then either used fresh or cryopreserved at -140C. Triplicate wells were generally used for each culture condition.

Libraries were built with PCR. DNA from cultured CD4+ T cells was subjected to TCR sequencing with the Oncomine TCR Beta short-read assay at the Johns Hopkins FTIC core. The QIAamp micro DNA kit was used to extract genomic DNA from the cultured CD4+ T cells. Oncomine TCR Beta libraries from cultured CD4+ T cells were pooled with unique dual indexes and sequenced on an Illumina iSeq 100. The authors' analysis ran thus. Non-productive sequences were removed, and CDR3s that did not start with C, did not end with F or W, or were shorter than 7 amino acids were discarded. The MANAFEST web application identified antigen-specific clonotypes by comparing peptide-stimulated wells against reference wells and other culture wells. To be called positive, a clone needed an FDR below 0.05, an odds ratio above 5, and a productive frequency above 0.1% in at least two of three replicate wells. Clonotypes that were significantly expanded in both SARS-CoV-2 spike wells and at least one common cold coronavirus spike condition were defined as cross-reactive. Levenshtein distances (stringdist) and unrooted phylogenetic trees (ape) in R version 3.6.1 were used to assess CDR3 homology. TCRdb reprocessed the public reads (quality trimming at Q25 with fastp, clone calling with MiXCR) and kept in-frame beta chains. Each entry is one CDR3 protein sequence, shown with its most common DNA and genes. For this entry, the V and J calls and clone size follow TCRdb and not the study's own pipeline. Within this sample are approximately 21,000 distinct CDR3 sequences, with roughly 46% of them counted one time only. The ten top clones hold approximately 24% of the sample.

The sequencing used CD4+ T cells from blood, cultured in vitro, collected before SARS-CoV-2 vaccination. This clonotype originated in a human donor who had recovered from COVID-19.

In nucleotides, the sequence is TGTGCCAGCAACAACCTCGGGGCCCTCCGGGACCAGTACTTC. It translates as CASNNLGALRDQYF. The chain couples TRBV6-1 to TRBJ2-5; the D element might be TRBD1 or TRBD2, as each aligns at 5 bases. The junction shows trimming of 7 bases on V and 10 bases on J, plus 22 bases between the germline ends. Reading the germline V gene gives CDR1 MNHNS and CDR2 SASEGT. There are 14 amino acids in the CDR3, from cysteine to phenylalanine inclusive. Of the read, only the CDR3 DNA is kept; its 42 bases are in frame from base 1.